The sequence of this T cell receptor (beta chain) was determined in a study of CD8+ T cells in alopecia areata. Reverse transcription of extracted RNA yielded cDNA, which provided the sequencing template. Using immunoSEQ multiplex PCR, the repertoire was profiled, and TCRdb retains in-frame clones only, with some absent. In the table there are roughly 64,000 clones, about 44% of which are singletons. The table lists this clone with a few counts. The antigen remains undetermined. Findings of the study overall: Lesional tissue from the scalp (especially in alopecia totalis/universalis) showed higher clonality than normal scalp.

V was trimmed by 5 bases and J by 5 bases, leaving 13 bases between them. In germline, CDR1 is SEHNR, CDR2 FQNEAQ (reference sequence). The CDR3 runs 13 residues. The sequence came from a human donor with alopecia areata. This sequence joins TRBV7-9 and TRBJ2-7; tentatively, D is TRBD2 (5 bases). The sample was NKG2D-low CD8+ T cells sorted from blood. CDR3 protein: CASSNVLGDEQYF. Written as DNA, the CDR3 is TGTGCCAGCAGCAACGTCTTGGGAGACGAGCAGTACTTC.